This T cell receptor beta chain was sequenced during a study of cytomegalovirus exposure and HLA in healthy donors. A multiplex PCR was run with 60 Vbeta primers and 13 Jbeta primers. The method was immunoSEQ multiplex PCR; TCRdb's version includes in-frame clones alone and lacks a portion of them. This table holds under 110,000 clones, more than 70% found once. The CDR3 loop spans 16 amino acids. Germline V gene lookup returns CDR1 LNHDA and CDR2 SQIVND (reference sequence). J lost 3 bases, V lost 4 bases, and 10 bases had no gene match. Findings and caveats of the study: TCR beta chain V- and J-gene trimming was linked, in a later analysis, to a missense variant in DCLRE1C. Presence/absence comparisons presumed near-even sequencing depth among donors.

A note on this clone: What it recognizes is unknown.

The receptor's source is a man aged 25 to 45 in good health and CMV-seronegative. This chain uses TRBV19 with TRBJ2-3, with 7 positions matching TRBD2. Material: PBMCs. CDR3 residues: CASSNLGRGVTDTQYF. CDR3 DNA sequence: TGTGCCAGTAGTAACCTAGGGAGGGGAGTAACAGATACGCAGTATTTT.